This T cell receptor beta chain was captured by sequencing in a study of blood T cell repertoires in COVID-19. Overall study: The United States, Italy and Spain supplied acute and convalescent COVID-19 samples. Sources were T cells, B-cell-depleted T cells, or PBMCs; the material itself was cDNA or gDNA.

V trimming: 3 bases; J trimming: 4 bases; junction bases outside the gene matches: 5. This CDR3 is 15 amino acids long. Germline CDR1 reads SGHNT; CDR2 reads YENEEA. Data came from immunoSEQ multiplex PCR; TCRdb stores just in-frame clones and leaves some out. This sample has tens of thousands of clones, with just over 85% found just once. Sequenced: peripheral blood. This sequence was found in a human donor in a cohort sampled during active COVID-19. The chain combines TRBV11-3 with TRBJ2-3; TRBD1 matches 9 bases. The CDR3 sequence: CASSFRTGEPDTQYF. The CDR3 coding sequence is TGTGCCAGCAGCTTCCGGACAGGGGAGCCAGATACGCAGTATTTT.